This TCR beta chain is from a study of blood T cells in healthy people across ages. General study points: Unsorted PBMCs blocked a conclusive comparison of naive and antigen-experienced cells.

Points on this clonotype: Its antigen is as yet unknown.

For the second PCR, which ran for about 6 to 12 cycles, a sample-barcoded 5' primer and a J-beta primer mix were used. TCRdb re-called the 5' RACE reads with MiXCR, one entry per CDR3 protein. The sample records roughly 700,000 distinct CDR3 sequences, 20% to 30% being singletons. The data were also submitted as part of a second study, on T cells of mothers and their children. Per that paper: It was found that thymic selection shapes TCR recombination output similarly in related and unrelated pairs. It was related mother-child pairs that showed slightly higher overlap than unrelated pairs, without reaching significance.

This clonotype originated in a boy between 5 and 17 years old in good health. The specimen was blood.

This chain's CDR3 is CASKEETYSGANVLTF. CDR3 in DNA: TGTGCCAGCAAGGAGGAGACCTACTCTGGGGCCAACGTCCTGACTTTC. V and J are TRBV6-1 and TRBJ2-6; D perhaps matches TRBD2 (5 bases). V gave up 7 bases and J gave up 0 bases, with 13 bases separating them. This CDR3 contains 16 residues. Germline CDR1 is MNHNS and CDR2 is SASEGT.